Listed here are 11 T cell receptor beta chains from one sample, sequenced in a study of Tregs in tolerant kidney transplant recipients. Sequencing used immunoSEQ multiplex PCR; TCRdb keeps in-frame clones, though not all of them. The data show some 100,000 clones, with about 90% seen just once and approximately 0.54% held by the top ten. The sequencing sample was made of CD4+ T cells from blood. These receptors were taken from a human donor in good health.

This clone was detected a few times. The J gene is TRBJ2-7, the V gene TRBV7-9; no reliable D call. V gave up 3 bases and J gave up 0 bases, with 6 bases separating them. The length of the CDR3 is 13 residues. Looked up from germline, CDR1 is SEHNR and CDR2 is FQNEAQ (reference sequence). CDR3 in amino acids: CASSLWGSYEQYF. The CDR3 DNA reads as TGTGCCAGCAGCTTGTGGGGCTCCTACGAGCAGTACTTC. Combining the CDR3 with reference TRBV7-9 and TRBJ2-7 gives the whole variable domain DTGVSQNPRHKITKRGQNVTFRCDPISEHNRLYWYRQTLGQGPEFLTYFQNEAQLEKSRLLSDRFSAERPKGSFSTLEIQRTEQGDSAMYLCASSLWGSYEQYFGPGTRLTVT.

This CDR3 reads CASSDQGTRSSPLHF. In nucleotides, the CDR3 is TGTGCCAGCAGTGATCAGGGCACGAGGAGTTCACCCCTCCACTTT. This chain uses TRBV25-1 with TRBJ1-6, with D perhaps matching TRBD1 (5 bases). The germline V gene has CDR1 MGHDK and CDR2 SYGVNS. This CDR3 has 15 amino acids. The V and J ends lost 3 bases and 9 bases respectively, with 15 bases between them.

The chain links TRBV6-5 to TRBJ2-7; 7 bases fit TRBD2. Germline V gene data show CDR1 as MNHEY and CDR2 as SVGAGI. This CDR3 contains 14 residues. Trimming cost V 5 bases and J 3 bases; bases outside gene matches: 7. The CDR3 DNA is TGTGCCAGCAGTACGACGGGGGGTTACTACGAGCAGTACTTC. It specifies CASSTTGGYYEQYF.

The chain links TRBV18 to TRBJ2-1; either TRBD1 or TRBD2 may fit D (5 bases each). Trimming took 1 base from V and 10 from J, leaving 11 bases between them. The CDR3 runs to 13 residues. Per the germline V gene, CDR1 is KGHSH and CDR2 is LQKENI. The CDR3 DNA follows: TGTGCCAGCTCACCACTCGAGGGGAGAGAGCAGTTCTTC. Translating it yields CASSPLEGREQFF.

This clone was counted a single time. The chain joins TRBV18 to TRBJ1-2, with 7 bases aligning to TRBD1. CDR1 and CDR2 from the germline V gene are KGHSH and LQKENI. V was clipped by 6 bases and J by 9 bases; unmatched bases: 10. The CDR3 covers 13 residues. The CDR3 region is CASSENRGTCYTF. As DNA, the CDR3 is TGTGCCAGCTCTGAGAACAGGGGCACCTGCTACACCTTC.

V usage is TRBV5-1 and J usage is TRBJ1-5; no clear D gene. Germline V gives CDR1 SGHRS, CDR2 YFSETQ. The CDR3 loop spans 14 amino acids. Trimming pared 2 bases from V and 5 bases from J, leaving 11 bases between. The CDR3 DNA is TGCGCCAGCAGCTTAAACAGCGTTGATCAGCCCCAGCATTTT. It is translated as CASSLNSVDQPQHF.

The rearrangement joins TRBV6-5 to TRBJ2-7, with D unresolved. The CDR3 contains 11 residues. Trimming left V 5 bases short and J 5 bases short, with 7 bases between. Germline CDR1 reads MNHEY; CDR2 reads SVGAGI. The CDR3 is CASSALDEQYF. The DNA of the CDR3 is TGTGCCAGCAGTGCCCTCGACGAGCAGTACTTC.

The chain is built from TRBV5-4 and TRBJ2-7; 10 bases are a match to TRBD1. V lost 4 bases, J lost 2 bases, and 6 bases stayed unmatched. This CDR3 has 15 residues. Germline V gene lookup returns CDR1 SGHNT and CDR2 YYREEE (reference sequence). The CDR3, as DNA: TGTGCCAGCAGCCCCCGGGACAGGGGCACCTACGAGCAGTACTTC. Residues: CASSPRDRGTYEQYF.

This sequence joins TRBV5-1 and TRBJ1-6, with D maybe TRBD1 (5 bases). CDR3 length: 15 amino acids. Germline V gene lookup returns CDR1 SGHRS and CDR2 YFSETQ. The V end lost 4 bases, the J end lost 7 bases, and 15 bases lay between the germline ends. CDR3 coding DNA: TGCGCCAGCAGCACAGGCCCTAGATTCAATTCACCCCTCCACTTT. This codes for CASSTGPRFNSPLHF.

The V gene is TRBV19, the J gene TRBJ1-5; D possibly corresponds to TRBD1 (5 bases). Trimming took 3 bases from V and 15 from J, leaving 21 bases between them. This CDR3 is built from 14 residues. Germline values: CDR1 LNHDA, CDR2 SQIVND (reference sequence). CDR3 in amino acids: CASSIAYHRDSLHF. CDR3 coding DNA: TGTGCCAGTAGTATTGCCTACCACCGGGACTCCCTGCATTTT.

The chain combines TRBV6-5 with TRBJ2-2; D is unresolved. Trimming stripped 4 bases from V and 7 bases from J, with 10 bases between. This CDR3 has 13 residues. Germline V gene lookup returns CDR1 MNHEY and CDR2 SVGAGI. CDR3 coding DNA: TGTGCCAGCAGTTTTTGGGATAACGGGGAGCTGTTTTTT. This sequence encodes CASSFWDNGELFF.